Listed below are T cell receptor beta chains from one sample, sequenced in a study of cytomegalovirus exposure and HLA in healthy donors. The data were produced by immunoSEQ multiplex PCR, yet TCRdb's version contains in-frame clones alone and is incomplete. The table shows about 230,000 clones, with roughly 85% occurring only once. Sample: PBMCs. The source is a girl under 10 years old in good health and CMV-seronegative. Both conserved end residues are part of each CDR3. The order of the fields is J gene, D gene, clone size, V gene, CDR3 protein, CDR3 DNA. A D gene is named only where the DNA matches it firmly. Clone sizes are given selectively: once, few, many, or a class where the clone is expanded.

TRBJ2-2	TRBD2	few	TRBV5-1	CASSTTSFLTGELFF	TGCGCCAGCAGCACGACTAGCTTCCTCACCGGGGAGCTGTTTTTT
TRBJ2-7	.	.	TRBV9	CASSVGGDFSYEQYF	TGTGCCAGCAGCGTAGGGGGGGACTTCTCCTACGAGCAGTACTTC
TRBJ2-2	TRBD2	.	TRBV6-1	CASRIAGAAGELFF	TGTGCCAGTCGGATAGCGGGAGCGGCCGGGGAGCTGTTTTTT
TRBJ2-7	TRBD1	.	TRBV2	CASTGQGYNEQYF	TGTGCCAGCACCGGACAGGGTTACAACGAGCAGTACTTC
TRBJ2-7	.	.	TRBV7-7	CASSTGTSYEQYF	TGTGCCAGCAGTACAGGGACCTCCTACGAGCAGTACTTC
TRBJ1-4	.	.	TRBV19	CASSIGWGSNLATNEKLFF	TGTGCCAGTAGTATCGGGTGGGGCTCAAACCTGGCAACTAATGAAAAACTGTTTTTT
TRBJ1-1	.	few	TRBV18	CASSPARTRGTEAFF	TGTGCCAGCTCACCTGCTAGGACTAGGGGCACTGAAGCTTTCTTT
TRBJ2-7	.	.	TRBV7-2	CASSPPVSDLSWEQYF	TGTGCCAGCAGCCCACCCGTCAGCGACCTTTCCTGGGAGCAGTACTTC
TRBJ1-5	TRBD1	.	TRBV30	CAWSQQGLQPQHF	TGTGCCTGGAGTCAACAGGGGCTACAGCCCCAGCATTTT
TRBJ2-7	TRBD1	.	TRBV10-1	CASSERTGGNEQYF	TGCGCCAGCAGTGAGAGGACAGGGGGTAACGAGCAGTACTTC
TRBJ1-2	.	.	TRBV6-6	CASSYARYHGYTF	TGTGCCAGCAGTTACGCCCGGTACCATGGCTACACCTTC
TRBJ2-3	TRBD2	.	TRBV6-4	CASSWSGSATDTQYF	TGTGCCAGCAGCTGGAGCGGGAGTGCTACAGATACGCAGTATTTT
TRBJ2-7	.	.	TRBV5-1	CASSSTRYEQYF	TGCGCCAGCTCGTCAACGCGTTACGAGCAGTACTTC
TRBJ2-7	TRBD2	.	TRBV4-1	CASSQDLAAYEQYF	TGCGCCAGCAGCCAAGACCTAGCGGCCTACGAGCAGTACTTC
TRBJ1-6	TRBD1	.	TRBV5-6	CASSLGGQGMGHGPLHF	TGTGCCAGCAGCTTGGGAGGACAGGGAATGGGCCATGGTCCCCTCCACTTT
TRBJ2-5	.	.	TRBV12-5	CASGLGTSYQETQYF	TGTGCTAGTGGTTTGGGGACATCCTATCAAGAGACCCAGTACTTC
TRBJ2-2	.	once	TRBV7-2	CASSLVGGHTGELFF	TGTGCCAGCAGCTTAGTTGGGGGCCACACCGGGGAGCTGTTTTTT
TRBJ2-7	.	.	TRBV11-1	CASSPDSPVSYEQYF	TGTGCCAGCAGCCCGGACAGCCCAGTCTCCTACGAGCAGTACTTC
TRBJ2-1	.	once	TRBV5-1	CASSLADYRRYNEQFF	TGCGCCAGCAGCTTGGCGGACTACCGTCGGTACAATGAGCAGTTCTTC
TRBJ2-7	.	few	TRBV15	CATSTHRGSGRLYEQYF	TGTGCCACCAGCACCCACCGTGGGAGCGGGCGACTCTACGAGCAGTACTTC
TRBJ1-6	.	.	TRBV2	CASSAVLSYNSPLHF	TGTGCCAGCAGTGCAGTCCTCTCCTATAATTCACCCCTCCACTTT
TRBJ1-5	.	.	TRBV19	CASTLGAGTNRNQPQHF	TGTGCCAGTACCCTAGGCGCGGGGACTAACCGCAATCAGCCCCAGCATTTT
TRBJ2-7	.	.	TRBV2	CASGREGEQYF	TGTGCCAGCGGGCGGGAAGGCGAGCAGTACTTC
TRBJ2-5	.	.	TRBV7-2	CASSLFGLSQETQYF	TGTGCCAGCAGCTTATTCGGACTTTCCCAAGAGACCCAGTACTTC
TRBJ2-1	TRBD1	.	TRBV12-5	CASAPTGTGASEQFF	TGTGCTAGTGCCCCCACCGGGACAGGGGCTAGTGAGCAGTTCTTC
TRBJ2-1	TRBD2	.	TRBV6-4	CASKRDTQYNEQFF	TGTGCCAGCAAGCGGGATACTCAATACAATGAGCAGTTCTTC
TRBJ2-7	TRBD2	.	TRBV2	CASSEEGDYYEQYF	TGTGCCAGCAGTGAAGAAGGGGACTACTACGAGCAGTACTTC
TRBJ2-3	TRBD2	.	TRBV19	CASSIRLAGSTDTQYF	TGTGCCAGTAGTATAAGGTTAGCGGGGAGCACAGATACGCAGTATTTT
TRBJ2-1	.	.	TRBV5-6	CASSYTYNEQFF	TGTGCCAGCAGCTACACCTACAATGAGCAGTTCTTC
TRBJ2-7	.	.	TRBV5-1	CASSLDNYEQYF	TGCGCCAGCAGCTTGGACAACTACGAGCAGTACTTC
TRBJ2-7	TRBD1	.	TRBV28	CASRTGQPYEQYF	TGTGCCAGCAGGACGGGACAGCCCTACGAGCAGTACTTC
TRBJ1-1	TRBD1	.	TRBV2	CASNTGTGSTEAFF	TGTGCCAGCAATACCGGGACAGGGAGTACTGAAGCTTTCTTT
TRBJ2-1	.	.	TRBV4-1	CASSQAETALSYNEQFF	TGCGCCAGCAGCCAAGCAGAGACAGCACTTTCCTACAATGAGCAGTTCTTC
TRBJ1-4	.	once	TRBV5-4	CASGARGGEKLFF	TGTGCCAGCGGAGCAAGAGGGGGTGAAAAACTGTTTTTT
TRBJ1-1	.	.	TRBV6-5	CASGGDLNTEAFF	TGTGCCAGCGGGGGGGATTTGAACACTGAAGCTTTCTTT
TRBJ1-1	TRBD1	few	TRBV6-4	CASSDSRGQGTEAFF	TGTGCCAGCAGTGACTCGAGGGGGCAAGGCACTGAAGCTTTCTTT
TRBJ2-5	.	.	TRBV4-1	CASSQDAGETQYF	TGCGCCAGCAGCCAAGATGCGGGTGAGACCCAGTACTTC
TRBJ2-3	.	.	TRBV5-1	CARKDNPGLTVTYDTQYF	TGCGCCAGGAAAGATAATCCGGGACTCACGGTTACATACGATACGCAGTATTTT
TRBJ2-7	TRBD1	.	TRBV10-2	CASSSGTGGWEQYF	TGCGCCAGCAGTTCCGGGACAGGGGGCTGGGAGCAGTACTTC
TRBJ2-7	TRBD2	.	TRBV9	CASSVDSGRTYEQYF	TGTGCCAGCAGCGTAGATAGCGGGAGGACCTACGAGCAGTACTTC
TRBJ2-2	TRBD2	.	TRBV4-1	CASSQDRSTSGFTGELFF	TGCGCCAGCAGCCAAGATAGGTCGACTAGCGGATTTACCGGGGAGCTGTTTTTT
TRBJ2-1	TRBD2	.	TRBV27	CASSLRGTSGRASYNEQFF	TGTGCCAGCAGTTTAAGGGGGACAAGCGGGAGGGCCTCCTACAATGAGCAGTTCTTC
TRBJ2-7	TRBD1	.	TRBV11-2	CASSFDRGYEQYF	TGTGCCAGCAGCTTTGACAGGGGGTACGAGCAGTACTTC
TRBJ2-3	.	.	TRBV5-6	CASSIGLPTQYF	TGTGCCAGCAGCATCGGACTCCCTACGCAGTATTTT
TRBJ2-3	.	few	TRBV13	CASSLRGGHDTQYF	TGTGCCAGCAGCTTACGCGGGGGCCATGATACGCAGTATTTT
TRBJ2-3	.	.	TRBV6-5	CASSPTGDTQYF	TGTGCCAGCAGTCCAACGGGGGATACGCAGTATTTT
TRBJ2-7	TRBD1	.	TRBV27	CASSSTGGYEQYF	TGTGCCAGCAGTTCCACAGGGGGCTACGAGCAGTACTTC
TRBJ2-2	.	.	TRBV5-6	CASSLALLTGELFF	TGTGCCAGCAGCTTGGCACTCCTCACCGGGGAGCTGTTTTTT
TRBJ1-1	TRBD1	.	TRBV27	CASSYRGENTEAFF	TGTGCCAGCAGTTACAGGGGGGAGAACACTGAAGCTTTCTTT
TRBJ2-7	TRBD2	.	TRBV10-1	CASSKAGGSYEQYF	TGCGCCAGCAGTAAAGCGGGAGGGTCCTACGAGCAGTACTTC
TRBJ2-1	TRBD1	.	TRBV6-1	CASSGDRDWYNEQFF	TGTGCCAGCAGTGGCGACAGGGATTGGTACAATGAGCAGTTCTTC
TRBJ2-7	TRBD2	.	TRBV28	CASRGLAVSYEQYF	TGTGCCAGCCGTGGACTAGCGGTGTCCTACGAGCAGTACTTC
TRBJ1-4	.	.	TRBV7-8	CASKRGTNEKLFF	TGTGCCAGCAAGAGGGGGACTAATGAAAAACTGTTTTTT
TRBJ2-7	.	.	TRBV5-6	CASSAYYEQYF	TGTGCCAGCAGCGCCTATTACGAGCAGTACTTC
TRBJ2-1	.	.	TRBV5-6	CASSLVRLEQFF	TGTGCCAGCAGCTTGGTCAGACTTGAGCAGTTCTTC
TRBJ2-2	.	.	TRBV5-4	CASSLGTGRTGELFF	TGTGCCAGCAGCTTGGGTACAGGGCGCACCGGGGAGCTGTTTTTT
TRBJ2-3	TRBD2	few	TRBV5-8	CASSLSAGGLTDTQYF	TGTGCCAGCAGCTTGTCTGCGGGAGGACTCACAGATACGCAGTATTTT
TRBJ2-7	TRBD2	.	TRBV19	CASSPGLAGLSSYEQYF	TGTGCCAGTAGTCCGGGTCTAGCGGGTCTTTCCTCCTACGAGCAGTACTTC
TRBJ2-7	TRBD1	.	TRBV27	CASSLTGGYEQYF	TGTGCCAGCAGTTTAACAGGGGGGTACGAGCAGTACTTC